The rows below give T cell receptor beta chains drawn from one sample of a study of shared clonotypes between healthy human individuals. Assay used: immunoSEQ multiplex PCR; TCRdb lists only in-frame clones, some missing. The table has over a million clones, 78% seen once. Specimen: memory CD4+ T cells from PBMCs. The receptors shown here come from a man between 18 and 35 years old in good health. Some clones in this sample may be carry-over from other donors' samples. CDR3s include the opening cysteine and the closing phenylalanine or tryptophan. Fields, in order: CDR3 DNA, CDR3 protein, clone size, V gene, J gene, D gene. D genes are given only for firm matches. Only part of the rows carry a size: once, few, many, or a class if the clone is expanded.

cdr3_nt: TGTGCCAGCAGACCTCGGACTAGCGGGAGGGCCGGGGGAGAGACCCAGTACTTC
cdr3_aa: CASRPRTSGRAGGETQYF
clone_size: .
v_call: TRBV6-8
j_call: TRBJ2-5
d_call: TRBD2

cdr3_nt: TGTGCCAGCAGTTACTCTGGGGGATTTGACACCGGGGAGCTGTTTTTT
cdr3_aa: CASSYSGGFDTGELFF
clone_size: .
v_call: TRBV6-5
j_call: TRBJ2-2
d_call: .

cdr3_nt: TGCGCCAGCAGCATAGGGACTAGCGGGTTCCAAGAGACCCAGTACTTC
cdr3_aa: CASSIGTSGFQETQYF
clone_size: .
v_call: TRBV5-1
j_call: TRBJ2-5
d_call: TRBD2

cdr3_nt: TGTGCCAGCAGCTTAGGAGCCAACCGGCCCTACACCGGGGAGCTGTTTTTT
cdr3_aa: CASSLGANRPYTGELFF
clone_size: .
v_call: TRBV7-9
j_call: TRBJ2-2
d_call: .

cdr3_nt: TGTGCCAGCAGCTTTTACGTGACTAGCGGGGCCGGGGATACGCAGTATTTT
cdr3_aa: CASSFYVTSGAGDTQYF
clone_size: .
v_call: TRBV7-2
j_call: TRBJ2-3
d_call: TRBD2

cdr3_nt: TGTGCCAGCAGCTTAGCGTCGGGGGATGAAAAACTGTTTTTT
cdr3_aa: CASSLASGDEKLFF
clone_size: few
v_call: TRBV7-9
j_call: TRBJ1-4
d_call: .

cdr3_nt: TGTGCCAGCAGGTCCTTTGTAGCTACACAATGCACTGAAGCTTTCTTT
cdr3_aa: CASRSFVATQCTEAFF
clone_size: few
v_call: TRBV21-1
j_call: TRBJ1-1
d_call: .

cdr3_nt: TGTGCCAGCAGCCCCGGTGGAGGGGAAGAGACCCAGTACTTC
cdr3_aa: CASSPGGGEETQYF
clone_size: once
v_call: TRBV9
j_call: TRBJ2-5
d_call: .

cdr3_nt: TGTGCCAGCAGTAGCGGGACTAGCGGCTTCACAGATACGCAGTATTTT
cdr3_aa: CASSSGTSGFTDTQYF
clone_size: few
v_call: TRBV25-1
j_call: TRBJ2-3
d_call: TRBD2

cdr3_nt: TGTGCCAGCAGCTTGACGGGGCTCGCCTCAGGGACTGAAGCTTTCTTT
cdr3_aa: CASSLTGLASGTEAFF
clone_size: few
v_call: TRBV11-2
j_call: TRBJ1-1
d_call: .

cdr3_nt: TGCGCCAGCAGCCAAGCGCCGACAGGGTCCGGAAACACCATATATTTT
cdr3_aa: CASSQAPTGSGNTIYF
clone_size: .
v_call: TRBV4-3
j_call: TRBJ1-3
d_call: TRBD1

cdr3_nt: TGTGCCAGCGGACGATCAGGGTTGTATACGCAGTATTTT
cdr3_aa: CASGRSGLYTQYF
clone_size: .
v_call: TRBV27
j_call: TRBJ2-3
d_call: .

cdr3_nt: TGTGCCGGATTAACCCCCGGCAGGCCGAACACTGAAGCTTTCTTT
cdr3_aa: CAGLTPGRPNTEAFF
clone_size: .
v_call: TRBV7-9
j_call: TRBJ1-1
d_call: .

cdr3_nt: TGTGCCAGCAGTGAGAATGATGGTCCCAGGGGCGTCGGGGAGCTGTTTTTT
cdr3_aa: CASSENDGPRGVGELFF
clone_size: .
v_call: TRBV25-1
j_call: TRBJ2-2
d_call: .

cdr3_nt: TGTGCCAGCTCACCGGTAGGACGGGAGTCGCCAGAGACCCAGTACTTC
cdr3_aa: CASSPVGRESPETQYF
clone_size: .
v_call: TRBV18
j_call: TRBJ2-5
d_call: .

cdr3_nt: TGTGCCAGCAGTTATCCGGGTACCGAGACCCAGTACTTC
cdr3_aa: CASSYPGTETQYF
clone_size: .
v_call: TRBV6-5
j_call: TRBJ2-5
d_call: .

cdr3_nt: TGTGCCAGCAGCTTGATCCAGCGTCAGACCCAGTACTTC
cdr3_aa: CASSLIQRQTQYF
clone_size: .
v_call: TRBV5-6
j_call: TRBJ2-5
d_call: .

cdr3_nt: TGTGCCTGGACCCCGGGAGGGTATGGTGAGCAGTTCTTC
cdr3_aa: CAWTPGGYGEQFF
clone_size: .
v_call: TRBV30
j_call: TRBJ2-1
d_call: TRBD2

cdr3_nt: TGTGCCAGCAGTGAAGGGGGAGCTGTTGCAGATACGCAGTATTTT
cdr3_aa: CASSEGGAVADTQYF
clone_size: .
v_call: TRBV6-1
j_call: TRBJ2-3
d_call: .

cdr3_nt: TGCGCCAGCAGTCTGCTCGGGACTAGGGAAGAGACCCAGTACTTC
cdr3_aa: CASSLLGTREETQYF
clone_size: .
v_call: TRBV5-1
j_call: TRBJ2-5
d_call: TRBD2

cdr3_nt: TGTGCCAGCAGCTCTAGCGGGGGAAACAATGAGCAGTTCTTC
cdr3_aa: CASSSSGGNNEQFF
clone_size: .
v_call: TRBV5-4
j_call: TRBJ2-1
d_call: TRBD2

cdr3_nt: TGTGCCAGCAGTTTAAGGCTAGCGGGGAGGGGCGGGGAGCTGTTTTTT
cdr3_aa: CASSLRLAGRGGELFF
clone_size: .
v_call: TRBV27
j_call: TRBJ2-2
d_call: TRBD2

cdr3_nt: TGTGCCAGCAGCCGCCTATTTGGGGGCGGGAGGGAGACCCAGTACTTC
cdr3_aa: CASSRLFGGGRETQYF
clone_size: .
v_call: TRBV5-8
j_call: TRBJ2-5
d_call: TRBD2

cdr3_nt: TGTGCCAGCAGTTATGACAGGGGAGCTGGCCAGCCCCAGCATTTT
cdr3_aa: CASSYDRGAGQPQHF
clone_size: .
v_call: TRBV2
j_call: TRBJ1-5
d_call: TRBD1

cdr3_nt: TGTGCCAGCAGTTACTCGGGGGGAAAAACCTACGAGCAGTACTTC
cdr3_aa: CASSYSGGKTYEQYF
clone_size: .
v_call: TRBV6-5
j_call: TRBJ2-7
d_call: .

cdr3_nt: TGTGCCAGCAGCTTTGGGGACAGTAACTATGGCTACACCTTC
cdr3_aa: CASSFGDSNYGYTF
clone_size: .
v_call: TRBV5-5
j_call: TRBJ1-2
d_call: TRBD1

cdr3_nt: TGTGCCAGCAGTTACTTGAGGGACAGCAATCAGCCCCAGCATTTT
cdr3_aa: CASSYLRDSNQPQHF
clone_size: .
v_call: TRBV6-5
j_call: TRBJ1-5
d_call: .

cdr3_nt: TGTGCCAGCAGCCGGGACGGGGACAATCAGCCCCAGCATTTT
cdr3_aa: CASSRDGDNQPQHF
clone_size: .
v_call: TRBV4-2
j_call: TRBJ1-5
d_call: .

cdr3_nt: TGCGCCAGCAGCGTCGCTAGCGGAAGCTCCTACAATGAGCAGTTCTTC
cdr3_aa: CASSVASGSSYNEQFF
clone_size: once
v_call: TRBV5-1
j_call: TRBJ2-1
d_call: TRBD2

cdr3_nt: TGTGCCAGCAGTTACTGGTCTAGCGGGAAAGAGACCCAGTACTTC
cdr3_aa: CASSYWSSGKETQYF
clone_size: few
v_call: TRBV6-5
j_call: TRBJ2-5
d_call: TRBD2

cdr3_nt: TGTGCCAGCAGCTTAGCTCCGGCAGGGGCCGCCAGGGGCAATCAGCCCCAGCATTTT
cdr3_aa: CASSLAPAGAARGNQPQHF
clone_size: .
v_call: TRBV7-9
j_call: TRBJ1-5
d_call: .

cdr3_nt: TGTGCCAGCAGCGTACTGTCAGGGCCGTATGGCTACACCTTC
cdr3_aa: CASSVLSGPYGYTF
clone_size: .
v_call: TRBV9
j_call: TRBJ1-2
d_call: .

cdr3_nt: TGTGCCAGCAGTGAAGACAGGTTACAAGAGACCCAGTACTTC
cdr3_aa: CASSEDRLQETQYF
clone_size: few
v_call: TRBV6-1
j_call: TRBJ2-5
d_call: .

cdr3_nt: TGTGCCAGCAGGGACGGTTACAATGAGCAGTTCTTC
cdr3_aa: CASRDGYNEQFF
clone_size: .
v_call: TRBV28
j_call: TRBJ2-1
d_call: .

cdr3_nt: TGTGCCAGCAGCCCTACGAGGGGCACTGAAGCTTTCTTT
cdr3_aa: CASSPTRGTEAFF
clone_size: .
v_call: TRBV7-3
j_call: TRBJ1-1
d_call: .

cdr3_nt: TGTGCCAGCACGGTGTGGGAGACCCAGTACTTC
cdr3_aa: CASTVWETQYF
clone_size: .
v_call: TRBV6-1
j_call: TRBJ2-5
d_call: .

cdr3_nt: TGTGCCAGTAGTCTATACTCAGGCCAGGGAGATACGCAGTATTTT
cdr3_aa: CASSLYSGQGDTQYF
clone_size: .
v_call: TRBV19
j_call: TRBJ2-3
d_call: .

cdr3_nt: TGCGCCAGCAGACGGCTGAGGAACACCGGGGAGCTGTTTTTT
cdr3_aa: CASRRLRNTGELFF
clone_size: .
v_call: TRBV4-1
j_call: TRBJ2-2
d_call: .

cdr3_nt: TGTGCCAGCAGCGCCCCGGGCGGGATGACCGGGGAGCTGTTTTTT
cdr3_aa: CASSAPGGMTGELFF
clone_size: many
v_call: TRBV2
j_call: TRBJ2-2
d_call: .

cdr3_nt: TGCAGCGGCCTACGGGCGGCAGAGGGCGAGCAGTACTTC
cdr3_aa: CSGLRAAEGEQYF
clone_size: .
v_call: TRBV29-1
j_call: TRBJ2-7
d_call: .

cdr3_nt: TGTGCCAGCAGTACAGGGGTCGGAAACACCATATATTTT
cdr3_aa: CASSTGVGNTIYF
clone_size: few
v_call: TRBV6-1
j_call: TRBJ1-3
d_call: TRBD1

cdr3_nt: TGTGCCAGCAGCGTCCTCCTACGGGAGCACCCCATTGACAGCTCCTACGAGCAGTACTTC
cdr3_aa: CASSVLLREHPIDSSYEQYF
clone_size: few
v_call: TRBV9
j_call: TRBJ2-7
d_call: .

cdr3_nt: TGTGCCAGCAGCTTTAGGGGGGAAATGGAGACCCAGTACTTC
cdr3_aa: CASSFRGEMETQYF
clone_size: .
v_call: TRBV7-3
j_call: TRBJ2-5
d_call: .

cdr3_nt: TGTGCCAGTAGTACCCGGGACAGGGGAGCCTACGAGCAGTACTTC
cdr3_aa: CASSTRDRGAYEQYF
clone_size: once
v_call: TRBV19
j_call: TRBJ2-7
d_call: TRBD1

cdr3_nt: TGTGCCGGCAGCTCCGGGCCGTGGGTGAGTGGCGAGCAGTACTTC
cdr3_aa: CAGSSGPWVSGEQYF
clone_size: .
v_call: TRBV11-2
j_call: TRBJ2-7
d_call: .

cdr3_nt: TGTGCCAGCAGTTTGGGGTTCGATGATCAGCCCCAGCATTTT
cdr3_aa: CASSLGFDDQPQHF
clone_size: .
v_call: TRBV28
j_call: TRBJ1-5
d_call: .

cdr3_nt: TGTGCCAGTAGTCCTCCGGGACAAACCGGGGAGCTGTTTTTT
cdr3_aa: CASSPPGQTGELFF
clone_size: .
v_call: TRBV19
j_call: TRBJ2-2
d_call: .

cdr3_nt: TGTGCCAGCAGCCCGACGACAGGCTCAAGGGAGACCCAGTACTTC
cdr3_aa: CASSPTTGSRETQYF
clone_size: .
v_call: TRBV9
j_call: TRBJ2-5
d_call: .